The rows below give T cell receptor beta chains drawn from one sample of a study of PD-1 blockade in classical Hodgkin lymphoma. Produced via immunoSEQ multiplex PCR; TCRdb's table is partial and in-frame only. The sample consists of about 21,000 clones, about 80% of them appearing once. The sample consisted of peripheral blood mononuclear cells (PBMCs), taken before the fourth cycle of nivolumab. The receptors here all came from a human donor with classical Hodgkin lymphoma. CDR3s leave out the opening cysteine and the closing phenylalanine or tryptophan. The D gene is left open where the match is weak. The size entry is marked missing in some rows and otherwise reads once, few, many or a size class.

D gene: -
V gene: TRBV19
clone size: once
CDR3 protein: ASSTRVAYGYT

D gene: TRBD2
V gene: TRBV10-3
clone size: -
CDR3 protein: AISDLWRETYEQY

D gene: -
V gene: TRBV7-8
clone size: -
CDR3 protein: ASSQQGGHEQY

D gene: -
V gene: TRBV25-1
clone size: -
CDR3 protein: ASSRTSSTDTQY

D gene: TRBD1
V gene: TRBV7-6
clone size: -
CDR3 protein: ASTEGQGPYEQY

D gene: TRBD2
V gene: TRBV27
clone size: -
CDR3 protein: ASTRLAGDNEQF

D gene: -
V gene: TRBV10-2
clone size: -
CDR3 protein: ASSGPGGGGEQY

D gene: -
V gene: TRBV6-5
clone size: -
CDR3 protein: ATRPLVTSNYGYT

D gene: -
V gene: TRBV11-2
clone size: few
CDR3 protein: ASSSDTNTEAF

D gene: TRBD1
V gene: TRBV27
clone size: -
CDR3 protein: ASTPQQGGTDTQY

D gene: -
V gene: TRBV9
clone size: -
CDR3 protein: ASSEHTRTYNEQF

D gene: TRBD2
V gene: TRBV6-1
clone size: -
CDR3 protein: ASSEGLAGEAQY

D gene: -
V gene: TRBV14
clone size: -
CDR3 protein: ASSTPGTSGNTIY

D gene: -
V gene: TRBV6-5
clone size: few
CDR3 protein: ASRDTGPGYT